This passage covers 23 T cell receptor beta chains from one sample sequenced in a study of T-cell memory formation after mild COVID-19. TCRdb used MiXCR to reprocess the 5' RACE reads, holding one entry per CDR3 protein. Of about 400,000 distinct CDR3 sequences listed, 15% to 20% are singletons. The sequenced material came from PBMCs or a T cell subset sorted from them (not recorded which). These receptors originate from a man aged 18 to 30 who had mild COVID-19 (a few samples of this study predate the infection). Cell type and time point are not known.

This clonotype has a count of ten or more. V is TRBV5-1 and J is TRBJ2-2; 7 bases fit TRBD1. Per germline, CDR1 SGHRS and CDR2 YFSETQ. J was trimmed by 7 bases and V by 6 bases; bases with no gene match: 9. The CDR3 is 14 amino acids. CDR3 in amino acids: CASKETGSNGELFF. DNA of the CDR3: TGCGCCAGCAAGGAGACAGGGTCGAACGGGGAGCTGTTTTTT.

This clonotype turned up a few times. J is TRBJ1-5 and V is TRBV7-9; D gene uncertain. CDR1 and CDR2 from the germline V gene are SEHNR and FQNEAQ (reference sequence). CDR3 size: 14 residues. The V gene lost 1 base and the J gene lost 9 bases, with 13 bases spanning the gap. The CDR3 DNA reads TGTGCCAGCAGCTTAGTTTCACCGGGAGCGCCCCAGCATTTT. Amino acid sequence: CASSLVSPGAPQHF.

The count of this clonotype is one. The rearrangement uses TRBV19 and TRBJ2-5; 8 bases line up with TRBD2. The CDR3 sequence is 13 residues long. The germline gives CDR1 LNHDA, CDR2 SQIVND (reference sequence). V lost 7 bases and J lost 3; bases outside the gene matches: 4. The CDR3 sequence: CASKPGGEETQYF. Written as DNA, the CDR3 is TGTGCCAGTAAGCCGGGGGGGGAAGAGACCCAGTACTTC. The full variable domain, its missing parts supplied by reference TRBV19 and TRBJ2-5, is DGGITQSPKYLFRKEGQNVTLSCEQNLNHDAMYWYRQDPGQGLRLIYYSQIVNDFQKGDIAEGYSVSREKKESFPLTVTSAQKNPTAFYLCASKPGGEETQYFGPGTRLLVL.

This clonotype was counted only a few times. The chain has TRBV30 and TRBJ2-7; a possible D gene is TRBD2 (6 bases). Germline CDR1 reads GTSNPN; CDR2 reads SVGIG (reference sequence). The CDR3 loop spans 14 amino acids. Trimming stripped 3 bases from V and 3 bases from J, with 15 bases between. This CDR3 is CAWRPLEGYYEQYF. CDR3 bases: TGTGCCTGGAGGCCGCTGGAGGGTTACTACGAGCAGTACTTC.

V gene TRBV20-1 combines with J gene TRBJ2-3; D call uncertain. Trimming took 0 bases from V and 3 from J, leaving 10 bases between them. The CDR3 runs to 14 residues. CDR1 and CDR2 from the germline V gene are DFQATT and SNEGSKA (reference sequence). In DNA, the CDR3 is TGCAGTGCTAGAGACCCTCAGGCGACAGATACGCAGTATTTT. Translation: CSARDPQATDTQYF.

Only a few counts were recorded for this clonotype. V usage is TRBV24-1 and J usage is TRBJ2-5; D perhaps matches TRBD2 (5 bases). This CDR3 is built from 13 residues. V shed 2 bases and J shed 5 bases, with 8 bases lying between them. CDR1 and CDR2 (germline): KGHDR, SFDVKD. CDR3: CATSDYRGETQYF. The CDR3 DNA sequence: TGTGCCACCAGTGATTATCGAGGGGAGACCCAGTACTTC.

This chain connects TRBV18 to TRBJ2-7; D is perhaps TRBD2 (6 bases). Per the germline V gene, CDR1 is KGHSH and CDR2 is LQKENI. This CDR3 contains 15 residues. The V gene lost 1 base and the J gene lost 2 bases, with 12 bases spanning the gap. CDR3 sequence (DNA): TGTGCCAGCTCACCACGGACGGGAGCCACCTACGAGCAGTACTTC. This codes for CASSPRTGATYEQYF.

This sequence joins TRBV4-1 and TRBJ1-6; D perhaps matches TRBD1 (6 bases). Germline CDR1 and CDR2: MGHRA and YSYEKL. V was trimmed by 3 bases and J by 5 bases, leaving 17 bases between them. The CDR3 is 17 amino acids. DNA for the CDR3: TGCGCCAGCAGCCACGGTAGACAGGCTCGAAATAATTCACCCCTCCACTTT. Its translation: CASSHGRQARNNSPLHF.

The chain links TRBV12-3 or TRBV12-4 to TRBJ2-2; D may be TRBD1 (6 bases). V gave up 5 bases and J gave up 3 bases, with 13 bases separating them. CDR3 size: 15 residues. CDR3 residues: CASSPGQYYTGELFF. The CDR3 DNA sequence: TGTGCCAGCAGTCCTGGACAGTACTACACCGGGGAGCTGTTTTTT.

On this clonotype itself: Possible read error: a much larger clone is one base away. This chain connects TRBV25-1 to TRBJ1-1, with 7 bases aligning to TRBD1. The CDR3 contains 13 residues. The V and J ends lost 1 base and 8 bases, in that order; junction bases with no gene match: 4. CDR1 is MGHDK, CDR2 SYGVNS, per germline. The chain's CDR3 is CASSECGQEEAFF. For the CDR3, the DNA is TGTGCCAGCAGTGAATGTGGACAGGAAGAAGCTTTCTTT.

There are a few counts of this clonotype. CDR3 sequence: CASSSGVRGDEQFF. The CDR3 DNA is TGCGCCAGCAGCTCTGGGGTCCGGGGGGATGAGCAGTTCTTC. V gene TRBV4-3 combines with J gene TRBJ2-1, with 7 bases that match TRBD2. The ends lost 5 bases at V and 8 bases at J; junction bases unmatched: 9. The CDR3 is made up of 14 amino acids. From germline, CDR1 is LGHNA and CDR2 YSLEER.

This clonotype was seen repeatedly, ten times or more. The chain links TRBV3-1 to TRBJ1-4; D perhaps matches TRBD1 (6 bases). CDR3 length: 15 amino acids. The V end lost 1 base, the J end lost 6 bases, and 12 bases lay between the germline ends. The germline V gene encodes CDR1 LGHDT and CDR2 YNNKEL (reference sequence). The CDR3 spells CASSQGRGWDEKLFF. The CDR3 coding sequence is TGTGCCAGCAGCCAAGGCAGGGGATGGGATGAAAAACTGTTTTTT.

The chain links TRBV5-1 to TRBJ1-1, with D uncertain. Trimming removed 0 bases from V and 4 bases from J, with 10 bases in between. Germline V CDR1 and CDR2: SGHRS, YFSETQ. CDR3 length: 14 residues. CDR3 sequence: CASSLGTMGTEAFF. The CDR3 DNA reads as TGCGCCAGCAGCTTGGGGACCATGGGCACTGAAGCTTTCTTT.

V and J are TRBV7-6 and TRBJ2-3, with D tentatively TRBD1 (6 bases). Trimming shortened V by 5 bases and J by 1 base, and 19 bases separated the two germline ends. The germline CDR1 and CDR2 sequences are SGHVS and FNYEAQ. The length of the CDR3 is 17 residues. CDR3 bases: TGTGCCAGCAGCCTGTTTGGTGGAACAGGGCGCACAGATACGCAGTATTTT. This codes for CASSLFGGTGRTDTQYF.

This chain joins TRBV12-3 or TRBV12-4 and TRBJ2-7, with TRBD1 matching 9 bases. The trim removed 6 bases at V and 2 bases at J, leaving 8 bases unmatched. The CDR3 loop spans 15 amino acids. CDR3 residues: CASSRTGAPTYEQYV. In nucleotides, the CDR3 is TGTGCCAGCAGCCGGACAGGGGCGCCTACCTACGAGCAGTACGTC.

The chain recombines TRBV6-2 or TRBV6-3 with TRBJ1-1; D is unclear. Trimming removed 5 bases from V and 7 bases from J, with 11 bases in between. The V gene's germline CDR1 is MNHEY and CDR2 SVGEGT. The CDR3 runs to 12 residues. CDR3 in amino acids: CASSGGLLEAFF. The CDR3 DNA follows: TGTGCCAGCAGTGGAGGACTACTTGAAGCTTTCTTT.

This clonotype was detected ten times or more. This chain joins TRBV7-2 and TRBJ2-5, with TRBD2 matching over 7 bases. The length of the CDR3 is 13 residues. CDR1 and CDR2 from the germline V gene are SGHTA and FQGNSA. Trimming removed 5 bases from V and 4 bases from J; junction bases left unmatched: 4. For the CDR3, the DNA is TGTGCCAGCAGCGGGGGGGGTACAGAGACCCAGTACTTC. Encoded protein: CASSGGGTETQYF.

The rearrangement uses TRBV7-3 and TRBJ2-1, with 7 positions matching TRBD1. Germline V gene lookup returns CDR1 SGHTA and CDR2 FQGTGA. With V trimmed by 2 bases and J by 3 bases, 7 bases remained unmatched. The CDR3 loop spans 16 amino acids. This chain's CDR3 is CASSLYPGQDYNEQFF. The CDR3 bases are TGTGCCAGCAGCTTATATCCCGGACAGGACTACAATGAGCAGTTCTTC.

The chain employs TRBV2 and TRBJ1-1, with D possibly being TRBD1 (6 bases). V was cut by 4 bases and J by 3 bases, with 12 bases left in between. The CDR3 runs 14 residues. The germline V gene encodes CDR1 SNHLY and CDR2 FYNNEI. This CDR3 is CASSVGGLDTEAFF. The CDR3 coding sequence is TGTGCCAGCAGTGTGGGGGGGCTGGACACTGAAGCTTTCTTT.

V gene TRBV4-2 combines with J gene TRBJ2-6; D possibly corresponds to TRBD1 (6 bases). This CDR3 is 14 amino acids long. With 2 bases removed from V and 8 bases from J, the gap between germline ends came to 10 bases. The V gene's germline CDR1 is LGHNA and CDR2 YNFKEQ. The DNA for the CDR3 is TGTGCCAGCAGCCAACTGCAGGGGACCAACGTCCTGACTTTC. Translation: CASSQLQGTNVLTF.

The gene calls are TRBV6-5 and TRBJ2-3, with a tentative D call TRBD2 (6 bases). The germline CDR1 and CDR2 sequences are MNHEY and SVGAGI. The V end was cut by 0 bases, the J end by 1 base, with 11 bases between. The CDR3 extends over 16 amino acids. CDR3 region: CASSYSASARTDTQYF. The CDR3 DNA is TGTGCCAGCAGTTACTCGGCTAGCGCCCGCACAGATACGCAGTATTTT.

This chain links TRBV27 with TRBJ2-5, with 10 bases identical to TRBD2. The CDR3 runs to 15 residues. Unmatched junction bases numbered 6, after V lost 6 bases and J lost 2 bases. Germline CDR1 and CDR2: MNHEY and SMNVEV (reference sequence). DNA for the CDR3: TGTGCCAGCAGCCGATTGACTAGCGGGCAAGAGACCCAGTACTTC. This gives the protein CASSRLTSGQETQYF.

This clonotype was seen many times. This chain links TRBV5-5 with TRBJ2-3, with TRBD2 matching 11 bases. Germline V gene sequence: CDR1 SGHKS, CDR2 YYEKEE (reference sequence). This CDR3 contains 16 residues. The V and J ends lost 7 bases and 0 bases, in that order; junction bases with no gene match: 7. Here the CDR3 DNA reads TGTGCCAGCGGCAGACTAGCGGGGACTAGCACAGATACGCAGTATTTT. Amino acid sequence: CASGRLAGTSTDTQYF.